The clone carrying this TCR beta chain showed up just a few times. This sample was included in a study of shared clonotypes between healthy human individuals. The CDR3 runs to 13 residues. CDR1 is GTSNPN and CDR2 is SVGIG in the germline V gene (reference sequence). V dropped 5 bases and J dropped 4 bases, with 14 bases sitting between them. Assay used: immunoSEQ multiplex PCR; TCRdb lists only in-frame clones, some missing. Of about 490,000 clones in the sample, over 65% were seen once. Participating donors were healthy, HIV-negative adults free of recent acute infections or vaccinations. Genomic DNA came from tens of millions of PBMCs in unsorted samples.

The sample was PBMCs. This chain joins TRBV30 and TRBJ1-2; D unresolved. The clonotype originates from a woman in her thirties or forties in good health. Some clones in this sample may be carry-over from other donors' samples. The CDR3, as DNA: TGTGCCTGGGCTAGAGGACGGTCCTATGGCTACACCTTC. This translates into CAWARGRSYGYTF.